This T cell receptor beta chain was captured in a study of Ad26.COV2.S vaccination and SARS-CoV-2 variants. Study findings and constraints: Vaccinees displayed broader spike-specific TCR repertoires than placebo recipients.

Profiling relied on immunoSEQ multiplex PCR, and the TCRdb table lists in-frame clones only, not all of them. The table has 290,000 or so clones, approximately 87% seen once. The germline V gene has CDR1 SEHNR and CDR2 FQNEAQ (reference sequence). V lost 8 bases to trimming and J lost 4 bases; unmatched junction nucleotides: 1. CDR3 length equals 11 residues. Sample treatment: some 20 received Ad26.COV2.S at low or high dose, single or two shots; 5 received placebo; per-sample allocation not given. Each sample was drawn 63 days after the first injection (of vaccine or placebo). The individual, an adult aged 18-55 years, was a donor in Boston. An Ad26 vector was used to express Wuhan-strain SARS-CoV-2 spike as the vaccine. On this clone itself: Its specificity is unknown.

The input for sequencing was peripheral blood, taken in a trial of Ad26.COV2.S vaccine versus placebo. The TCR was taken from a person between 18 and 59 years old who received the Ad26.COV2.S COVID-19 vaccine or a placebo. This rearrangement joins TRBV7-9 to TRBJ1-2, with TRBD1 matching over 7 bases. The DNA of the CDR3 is TGTGCCAGCGCAGGGGGCTATGGCTACACCTTC. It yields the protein CASAGGYGYTF.